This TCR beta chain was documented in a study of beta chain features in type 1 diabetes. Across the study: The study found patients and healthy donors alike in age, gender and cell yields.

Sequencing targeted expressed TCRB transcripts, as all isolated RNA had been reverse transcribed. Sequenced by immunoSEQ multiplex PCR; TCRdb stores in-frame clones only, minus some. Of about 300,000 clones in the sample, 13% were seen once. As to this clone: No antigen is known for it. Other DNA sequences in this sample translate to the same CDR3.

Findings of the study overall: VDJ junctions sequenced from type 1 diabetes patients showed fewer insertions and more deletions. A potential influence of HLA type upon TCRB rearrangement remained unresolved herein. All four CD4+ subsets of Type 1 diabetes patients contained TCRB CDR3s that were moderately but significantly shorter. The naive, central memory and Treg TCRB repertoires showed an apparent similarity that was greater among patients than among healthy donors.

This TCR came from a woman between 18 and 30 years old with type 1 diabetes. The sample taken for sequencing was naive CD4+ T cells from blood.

CDR3 nucleotides: TGTGCCAGCAGTTTACTCTACGAGCAGTACTTC. Protein product: CASSLLYEQYF. The chain is built from TRBV28 and TRBJ2-7; D unclear. This CDR3 is built from 11 residues. The germline V gene has CDR1 MDHEN and CDR2 SYDVKM. Trimming took 2 bases from V and 3 from J, leaving 2 bases between them.